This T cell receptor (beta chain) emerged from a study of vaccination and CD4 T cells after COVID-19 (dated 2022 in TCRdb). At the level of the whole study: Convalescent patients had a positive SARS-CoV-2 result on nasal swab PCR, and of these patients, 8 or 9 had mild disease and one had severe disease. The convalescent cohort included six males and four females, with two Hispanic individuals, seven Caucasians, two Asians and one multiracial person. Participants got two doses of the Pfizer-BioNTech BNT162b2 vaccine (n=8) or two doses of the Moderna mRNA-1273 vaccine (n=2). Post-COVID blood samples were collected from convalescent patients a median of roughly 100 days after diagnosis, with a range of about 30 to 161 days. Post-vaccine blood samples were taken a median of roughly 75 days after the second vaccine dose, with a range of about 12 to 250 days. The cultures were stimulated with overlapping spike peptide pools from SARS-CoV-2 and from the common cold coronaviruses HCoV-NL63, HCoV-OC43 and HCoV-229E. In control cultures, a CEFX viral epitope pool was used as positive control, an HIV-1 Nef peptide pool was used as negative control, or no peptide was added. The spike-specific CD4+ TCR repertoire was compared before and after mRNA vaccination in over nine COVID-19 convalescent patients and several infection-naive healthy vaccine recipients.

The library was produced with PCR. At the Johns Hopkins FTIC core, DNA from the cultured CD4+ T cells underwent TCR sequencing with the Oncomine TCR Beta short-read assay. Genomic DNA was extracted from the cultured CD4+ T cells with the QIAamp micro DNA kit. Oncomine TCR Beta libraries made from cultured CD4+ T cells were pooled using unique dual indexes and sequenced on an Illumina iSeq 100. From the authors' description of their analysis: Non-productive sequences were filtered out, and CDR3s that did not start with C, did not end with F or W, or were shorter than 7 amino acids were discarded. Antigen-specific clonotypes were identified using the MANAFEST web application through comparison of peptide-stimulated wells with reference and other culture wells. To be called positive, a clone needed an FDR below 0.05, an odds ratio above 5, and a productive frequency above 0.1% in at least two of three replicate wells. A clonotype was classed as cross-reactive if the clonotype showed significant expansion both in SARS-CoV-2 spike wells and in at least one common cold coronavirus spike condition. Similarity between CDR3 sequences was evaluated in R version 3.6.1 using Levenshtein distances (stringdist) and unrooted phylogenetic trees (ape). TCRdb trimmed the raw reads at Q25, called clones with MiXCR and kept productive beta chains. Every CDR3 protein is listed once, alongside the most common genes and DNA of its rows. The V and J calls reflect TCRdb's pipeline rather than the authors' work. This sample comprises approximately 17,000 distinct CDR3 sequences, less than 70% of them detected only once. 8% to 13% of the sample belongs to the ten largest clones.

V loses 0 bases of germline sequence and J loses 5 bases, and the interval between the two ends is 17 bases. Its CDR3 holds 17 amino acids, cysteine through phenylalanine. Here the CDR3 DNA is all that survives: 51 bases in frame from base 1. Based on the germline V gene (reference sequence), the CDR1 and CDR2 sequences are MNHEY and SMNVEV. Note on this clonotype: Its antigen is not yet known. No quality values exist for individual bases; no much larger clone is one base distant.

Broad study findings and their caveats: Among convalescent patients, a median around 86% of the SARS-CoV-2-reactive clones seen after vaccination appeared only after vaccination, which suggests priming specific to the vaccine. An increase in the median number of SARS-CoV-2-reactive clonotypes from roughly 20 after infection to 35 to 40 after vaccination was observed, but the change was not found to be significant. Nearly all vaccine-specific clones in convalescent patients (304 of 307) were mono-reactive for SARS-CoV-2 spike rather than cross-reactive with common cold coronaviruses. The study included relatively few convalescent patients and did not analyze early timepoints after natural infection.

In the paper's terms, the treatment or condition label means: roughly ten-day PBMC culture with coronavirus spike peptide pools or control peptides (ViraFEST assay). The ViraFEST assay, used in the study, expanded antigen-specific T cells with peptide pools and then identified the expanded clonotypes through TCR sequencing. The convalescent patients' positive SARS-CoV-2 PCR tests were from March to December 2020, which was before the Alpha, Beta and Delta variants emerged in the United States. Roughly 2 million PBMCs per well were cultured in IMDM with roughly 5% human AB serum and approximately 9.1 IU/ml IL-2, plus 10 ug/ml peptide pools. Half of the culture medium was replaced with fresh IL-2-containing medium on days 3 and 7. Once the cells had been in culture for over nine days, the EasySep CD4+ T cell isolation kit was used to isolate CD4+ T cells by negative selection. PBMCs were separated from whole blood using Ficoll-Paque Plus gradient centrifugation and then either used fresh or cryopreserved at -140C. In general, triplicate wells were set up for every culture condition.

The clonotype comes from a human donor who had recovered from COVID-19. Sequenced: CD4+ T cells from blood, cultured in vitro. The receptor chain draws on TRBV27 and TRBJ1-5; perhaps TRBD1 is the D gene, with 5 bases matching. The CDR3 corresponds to CASSLSGVFFGDQPQHF. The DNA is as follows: TGTGCCAGCAGTTTATCGGGGGTCTTCTTCGGGGATCAGCCCCAGCATTTT.